The next 19 T cell receptor beta chains were all read from a single sample in a study of technical replicates of blood from a few donors. The repertoire was sequenced with immunoSEQ multiplex PCR; TCRdb's copy has only in-frame clones and lacks some. The sample yields 74,000 or so clones, approximately 96% seen once. Sequenced input: T cells isolated from PBMCs. Receptor source: a human donor in good health.

This chain joins TRBV5-8 and TRBJ1-2; 8 positions match TRBD1. Germline values: CDR1 SGHTS, CDR2 YDEGEE. The CDR3 contains 15 residues. V shed 0 bases, J shed 6 bases, and the junction held 7 bases outside the gene matches. CDR3 DNA sequence: TGTGCCAGCAGCTTGGCCCGGACAGGGATAAATGGCTACACCTTC. Encoded protein: CASSLARTGINGYTF.

V usage is TRBV5-4 and J usage is TRBJ2-7; the D gene is possibly TRBD2 (7 bases). The germline V gene encodes CDR1 SGHNT and CDR2 YYREEE (reference sequence). This CDR3 has 12 residues. V lost 7 bases to trimming and J lost 4 bases, with 12 bases between them. The CDR3 sequence: CASSQGGYEQYF. For the CDR3, the DNA is TGTGCCAGCTCACAGGGAGGGTACGAGCAGTACTTC.

The rearrangement joins TRBV6-5 to TRBJ2-7, with D possibly being TRBD2 (6 bases). The CDR3 contains 15 residues. Trimming cost V 0 bases and J 2 bases, with 11 bases left between them. The germline gives CDR1 MNHEY, CDR2 SVGAGI. CDR3 nucleotides: TGTGCCAGCAGTTACTCGGGGACTGGGACCTACGAGCAGTACTTC. It is translated as CASSYSGTGTYEQYF.

The V call is TRBV6-9, the J call TRBJ1-5; 9 nucleotides align to TRBD1. The J segment lost 4 bases and the V segment lost 6 bases, leaving 10 bases of the junction unmatched. CDR1 and CDR2 from the germline V gene are MNHGY and SVAAGI. There are 16 residues in the CDR3. CDR3 in DNA: TGTGCCAGCAGGCTCCGGGACAGGGCAAGAAATCAGCCCCAGCATTTT. Amino acids: CASRLRDRARNQPQHF.

This chain links TRBV19 with TRBJ1-2; TRBD1 might be the D (5 bases). CDR3 length: 13 amino acids. Germline CDR1 is LNHDA and CDR2 is SQIVND (reference sequence). V shed 4 bases and J shed 5 bases, with 11 bases lying between them. The CDR3 loop is CASSTPDRYGYTF. The CDR3 DNA sequence: TGTGCCAGTAGTACCCCAGACAGATATGGCTACACCTTC.

The gene calls are TRBV28 and TRBJ2-7, with a weak D call TRBD1 (5 bases). Between the trimmed V and J ends, which lost 1 base and 6 bases, there was a span of 7 bases. Germline V lookup: CDR1 MDHEN, CDR2 SYDVKM. This CDR3 has 12 residues. The CDR3 loop reads CASSLSGREQYF. As DNA, the CDR3 is TGTGCCAGCAGTTTATCAGGGCGCGAGCAGTACTTC.

The chain has TRBV11-3 and TRBJ2-1; 7 bases align to TRBD2. The germline V gene encodes CDR1 SGHNT and CDR2 YENEEA. The CDR3 consists of 14 residues. Losses at the gene ends were 8 bases for V and 0 bases for J; bases not matched to a gene: 4. CDR3 region: CASVRDYSYNEQFF. CDR3 DNA: TGTGCCAGCGTCCGGGACTACTCCTACAATGAGCAGTTCTTC.

V usage is TRBV10-3 and J usage is TRBJ2-1; the match to TRBD1 covers 8 bases. This CDR3 has 15 residues. Germline V gene data show CDR1 as ENHRY and CDR2 as SYGVKD. J gave up 3 bases and V 7 bases, and 8 bases lay outside the gene matches. CDR3 nucleotides: TGTGCCATCACCGAGGACAGGGAAATCTACAATGAGCAGTTCTTC. Its protein is CAITEDREIYNEQFF.

The chain links TRBV5-6 to TRBJ2-1; TRBD1 aligns across 7 bases. The trim removed 4 bases at V and 3 bases at J, leaving 4 bases unmatched. Germline V gene sequence: CDR1 SGHDT, CDR2 YYEEEE. The CDR3 loop spans 14 amino acids. DNA for the CDR3: TGTGCCAGCAGCCTAAGGGACAGCTACAATGAGCAGTTCTTC. Its translation: CASSLRDSYNEQFF.

This rearrangement joins TRBV2 to TRBJ2-7, with D perhaps matching TRBD2 (6 bases). Between the trimmed V and J ends, which lost 0 bases and 0 bases, there was a span of 12 bases. The CDR3 spans 16 residues. Germline CDR1 and CDR2: SNHLY and FYNNEI. The CDR3 DNA follows: TGTGCCAGCAGTGAAGCGCTCCGGCGGGACTCCTACGAGCAGTACTTC. This gives the protein CASSEALRRDSYEQYF.

This rearrangement joins TRBV30 to TRBJ1-4; 7 bases align to TRBD1. The trim removed 2 bases at V and 0 bases at J, leaving 3 bases unmatched. CDR3 length: 15 amino acids. Germline CDR1 is GTSNPN and CDR2 is SVGIG (reference sequence). In DNA, the CDR3 is TGTGCCTGGAGTCCCGGGACAGCAACTAATGAAAAACTGTTTTTT. It codes for CAWSPGTATNEKLFF.

The CDR3 reads CASSILAITSGSYEQYF. CDR3 DNA sequence: TGTGCCAGTAGTATACTCGCTATCACTAGCGGGAGTTACGAGCAGTACTTC. The chain links TRBV19 to TRBJ2-7, with TRBD2 identical over 11 bases. V lost 2 bases, J lost 4 bases, and 10 bases stayed unmatched. Germline V gene data show CDR1 as LNHDA and CDR2 as SQIVND (reference sequence). This CDR3 region has 17 residues.

This clone was seen just once. V and J are TRBV19 and TRBJ2-5, with D possibly matching TRBD2 (5 bases). CDR1 LNHDA and CDR2 SQIVND come from the germline V gene (reference sequence). This CDR3 is 13 amino acids long. Between the trimmed V and J ends, which lost 3 bases and 5 bases, there was a span of 10 bases. CDR3 amino acids: CASSIEGLETQYF. Written as DNA, the CDR3 is TGTGCCAGTAGTATTGAGGGCCTGGAGACCCAGTACTTC.

The J gene is TRBJ2-5, the V gene TRBV5-1; 8 nucleotides agree with TRBD1. V shed 4 bases, J shed 4 bases, and the junction held 9 bases outside the gene matches. This CDR3 comprises 15 residues. CDR1 is SGHRS, CDR2 YFSETQ, per germline. CDR3 amino acids: CASSPRTGIGETQYF. The CDR3 bases are TGCGCCAGCAGCCCAAGGACAGGGATTGGAGAGACCCAGTACTTC.

CDR3 DNA: TGTGCCAGCAGCTCCGTTGGCGGGACCTACGAGCAGTACTTC. It specifies CASSSVGGTYEQYF. This sequence joins TRBV7-9 and TRBJ2-7, with D possibly TRBD2 on 6 matching bases. This CDR3 contains 14 residues. V was trimmed by 4 bases and J by 2 bases, leaving 12 bases between them. In germline, CDR1 is SEHNR, CDR2 FQNEAQ (reference sequence).

The chain recombines TRBV6-5 with TRBJ2-1; 9 nucleotides match TRBD2. The CDR3 length is 14 residues. Germline loops: CDR1 MNHEY, CDR2 SVGAGI. V lost 4 bases, J lost 6 bases, and 4 bases stayed unmatched. In nucleotides, the CDR3 is TGTGCCAGCAGTTTTAGCGGGAGCCCCAATGAGCAGTTCTTC. The encoded protein is CASSFSGSPNEQFF.

The chain recombines TRBV7-3 with TRBJ2-1; TRBD2 aligns across 12 bases. V trimming: 1 base; J trimming: 8 bases; junction bases outside the gene matches: 6. The CDR3 is made up of 16 amino acids. Germline assignment: CDR1 SGHTA and CDR2 FQGTGA. The CDR3: CASSLRLAGGTDEQFF. The DNA for the CDR3 is TGTGCCAGCAGCTTAAGGCTAGCGGGAGGGACAGATGAGCAGTTCTTC.

The chain links TRBV7-2 to TRBJ2-3; possibly TRBD1 for D (6 bases). V lost 3 bases and J lost 0, with 10 bases in between. From germline, CDR1 is SGHTA and CDR2 FQGNSA. This CDR3 has 15 residues. This chain's CDR3 is CASSLTQGSTDTQYF. Here the CDR3 DNA reads TGTGCCAGCAGCTTGACACAGGGAAGCACAGATACGCAGTATTTT.

The chain carries TRBV19 and TRBJ1-1, with unresolved D. With 3 bases removed from V and 0 bases from J, the gap between germline ends came to 14 bases. Germline V lookup: CDR1 LNHDA, CDR2 SQIVND (reference sequence). The CDR3 runs to 16 residues. The CDR3 loop is CASSMLAETMNTEAFF. CDR3 nucleotide sequence: TGTGCCAGTAGTATGTTGGCCGAAACTATGAACACTGAAGCTTTCTTT.